This T cell receptor beta chain was captured by sequencing in a study of T cell responses to AZD1222 COVID-19 vaccine. The study pooled second doses at about 4 or about 12 weeks. The germline V gene encodes CDR1 KGHSH and CDR2 LQKENI. With 0 bases removed from V and 0 bases from J, the gap between germline ends came to 12 bases. The CDR3 has 17 amino acids. The study's findings and limits: Scientists sampled the repertoires only once the peak T cell response had passed. Vaccination with two AZD1222 doses was followed by a rise in Spike-specific TCR breadth and depth.

Concerning this clone: Its antigen is undetermined.

Measured with immunoSEQ multiplex PCR; TCRdb has only the in-frame clones, and not every one. The table records around 150,000 clones, more than 85% of them present only once. This chain joins TRBV18 and TRBJ1-3; no reliable D call. The sample here was peripheral blood, taken 28 days after the second AZD1222 dose. The receptor's source is an adult who received the AZD1222 COVID-19 vaccine. CDR3 protein: CASSPPEIQYSGNTIYF. Written as DNA, the CDR3 is TGTGCCAGCTCACCACCGGAGATACAGTACTCTGGAAACACCATATATTTT.